These 30 T cell receptor beta chains were all obtained from the same sample, sequenced in a study of T-cell memory formation after mild COVID-19. TCRdb recomputed calls from the 5' RACE reads with MiXCR, one row per CDR3 protein. The top ten clones hold 2% to 2.5% of a sample with just under 150,000 distinct CDR3 sequences, about a fifth of them seen once. Material: PBMCs or a T cell subset sorted from them (not recorded which). The origin of the receptors is an adult woman who had mild COVID-19 (a few samples of this study predate the infection). Cell type and time point are not known.

This clonotype was seen a few times. The CDR3 protein is CSARRGADEQFF. CDR3 DNA sequence: TGCAGTGCTCGCCGGGGCGCGGATGAGCAGTTCTTC. V is TRBV20-1 and J is TRBJ2-1; tentatively, D is TRBD1 or TRBD2 (5 bases each). Trimming left V 5 bases short and J 8 bases short, with 13 bases between. Germline values: CDR1 DFQATT, CDR2 SNEGSKA (reference sequence). This CDR3 comprises 12 residues.

This clonotype was observed once. The chain links TRBV9 to TRBJ1-6; the D gene is possibly TRBD1 (6 bases). Trimming took off 0 bases at V and 6 bases at J, with 7 bases between the two ends. The CDR3 consists of 14 residues. CDR1 and CDR2 (germline): SGDLS, YYNGEE. CDR3 loop: CASSVVGANSPLHF. In nucleotides, the CDR3 is TGTGCCAGCAGCGTAGTGGGGGCTAATTCACCCCTCCACTTT.

This clonotype showed up just a few times. The V call is TRBV19, the J call TRBJ2-5; 10 bases align to TRBD2. The trim removed 8 bases at V and 2 bases at J, leaving 2 bases unmatched. This CDR3 spans 13 amino acids. CDR1 and CDR2 (germline): LNHDA, SQIVND (reference sequence). The CDR3 is CASRLAGQETQYF. Here the CDR3 DNA reads TGTGCCAGTCGACTAGCGGGTCAAGAGACCCAGTACTTC.

This rearrangement joins TRBV5-1 to TRBJ1-2; 9 bases agree with TRBD1. The junction had 9 bases not matched to a gene; V was cut back by 4 bases and J by 2 bases. This CDR3 is 16 amino acids long. CDR1 and CDR2 (germline): SGHRS, YFSETQ. The CDR3, as DNA: TGCGCCAGCAGCCCTGGGACAGGGCAGGCCAACTATGGCTACACCTTC. This translates into CASSPGTGQANYGYTF.

The chain carries TRBV5-6 and TRBJ1-1; no clear D. CDR3 size: 13 residues. CDR1 SGHDT and CDR2 YYEEEE come from the germline V gene. Trimming left V 1 base short and J 5 bases short, with 9 bases between. The chain's CDR3 is CASSLTRRTEAFF. CDR3 DNA: TGTGCCAGCAGCTTGACTAGACGGACTGAAGCTTTCTTT.

V is TRBV7-8 and J is TRBJ2-7; D gene uncertain. Trimming removed 5 bases from V and 0 bases from J, with 14 bases in between. CDR1 and CDR2 (germline): SGHVS, FQNEAQ. There are 15 residues in the CDR3. This chain's CDR3 is CASSNPSSGSYEQYF. The CDR3 bases are TGTGCCAGCAGCAACCCCAGTTCGGGCTCCTACGAGCAGTACTTC.

This clonotype was detected only a few times. The chain carries TRBV6-5 and TRBJ1-4, with D unclear. Trimming pared 0 bases from V and 7 bases from J, leaving 12 bases between. This CDR3 has 15 amino acids. Per the germline V gene, CDR1 is MNHEY and CDR2 is SVGAGI. In DNA form, the CDR3 reads TGTGCCAGCAGTTACTCGAAAAGGGAGAGTGAAAAACTGTTTTTT. Amino acid sequence: CASSYSKRESEKLFF.

The V gene is TRBV7-9, the J gene TRBJ1-1; D call uncertain. Trimming pared 4 bases from V and 4 bases from J, leaving 13 bases between. CDR1 and CDR2 from the germline V gene are SEHNR and FQNEAQ (reference sequence). The CDR3 sequence is 14 residues long. CDR3 amino acids: CASSSESDPTEAFF. For the CDR3, the DNA is TGTGCCAGCAGCTCCGAATCGGACCCCACTGAAGCTTTCTTT. Filled out from reference TRBV7-9 and TRBJ1-1, the complete variable domain reads DTGVSQNPRHKITKRGQNVTFRCDPISEHNRLYWYRQTLGQGPEFLTYFQNEAQLEKSRLLSDRFSAERPKGSFSTLEIQRTEQGDSAMYLCASSSESDPTEAFFGQGTRLTVV.

This chain links TRBV30 with TRBJ1-2; the match to TRBD1 covers 7 bases. With 1 base clipped from V and 5 bases from J, the junction kept 1 base outside the gene matches. The CDR3 extends over 12 amino acids. Germline V gene lookup returns CDR1 GTSNPN and CDR2 SVGIG (reference sequence). Here the CDR3 DNA reads TGTGCCTGGAGTGGGGGACAGTATGGCTACACCTTC. It yields the protein CAWSGGQYGYTF.

The chain links TRBV20-1 to TRBJ1-2; no clear D gene. The V end lost 8 bases, the J end lost 5 bases, and 12 bases lay between the germline ends. CDR3 length equals 11 residues. The germline V gene has CDR1 DFQATT and CDR2 SNEGSKA (reference sequence). This CDR3 is CSPWVGYGYTF. The CDR3 DNA follows: TGCAGTCCCTGGGTGGGGTATGGCTACACCTTC.

This clonotype has a count of ten or more. The rearrangement links TRBV27 to TRBJ2-7, with D perhaps given as TRBD1 or TRBD2 (5 bases each). Deletions cut 6 bases from V and 0 bases from J, with 15 bases between. CDR3 length: 15 amino acids. CDR1 and CDR2 from the germline V gene are MNHEY and SMNVEV (reference sequence). Here the CDR3 reads CASRRPGPSSYEQYF. CDR3 DNA: TGTGCCAGCAGACGACCGGGGCCGAGCTCCTACGAGCAGTACTTC.

The chain employs TRBV6-1 and TRBJ2-5; tentative D call: TRBD1 (5 bases). Germline CDR1 and CDR2: MNHNS and SASEGT. CDR3 length: 12 residues. Trimming removed 8 bases from V and 4 bases from J, with 11 bases in between. CDR3 residues: CASETVRETQYF. CDR3 bases: TGTGCCAGCGAGACAGTGAGAGAGACCCAGTACTTC.

The gene calls are TRBV5-1 and TRBJ1-1; perhaps TRBD1 as D (6 bases). Trimming removed 4 bases at V and 3 bases at J, with 16 bases between. The CDR3 is 15 residues long. Germline loops: CDR1 SGHRS, CDR2 YFSETQ. The CDR3, as DNA: TGCGCCAGCAGCCACCTACAGGGAGGAGACACTGAAGCTTTCTTT. This encodes CASSHLQGGDTEAFF.

The chain is built from TRBV11-3 and TRBJ2-7, with 11 bases aligning to TRBD1. The CDR3 sequence is 17 residues long. Germline lookup yields CDR1 SGHNT and CDR2 YENEEA. V trimming: 0 bases; J trimming: 0 bases; junction bases outside the gene matches: 4. CDR3: CASSLDSGQGASYEQYF. CDR3 nucleotide sequence: TGTGCCAGCAGCTTAGATAGTGGACAGGGGGCCTCCTACGAGCAGTACTTC.

The chain has TRBV7-2 and TRBJ1-2, with D unclear. The V gene lost 4 bases and the J gene lost 1 base, with 13 bases spanning the gap. The CDR3 contains 15 residues. CDR1 and CDR2 (germline): SGHTA, FQGNSA. The DNA for the CDR3 is TGTGCCAGCAGCTCGCCCGGCTCCTATAACTATGGCTACACCTTC. It encodes CASSSPGSYNYGYTF. The full variable domain, with the rest looked up from reference TRBV7-2 and TRBJ1-2, is GAGVSQSPSNKVTEKGKDVELRCDPISGHTALYWYRQSLGQGLEFLIYFQGNSAPDKSGLPSDRFSAERTGGSVSTLTIQRTQQEDSAVYLCASSSPGSYNYGYTFGSGTRLTVV.

As for this clonotype: A much larger clone is a single base away; this may be a read error. The gene calls are TRBV5-1 and TRBJ2-2; D remains ambiguous. The germline CDR1 and CDR2 sequences are SGHRS and YFSETQ. V lost 0 bases and J 0 bases, leaving 3 bases between the germline ends. The CDR3 spans 14 residues. The chain's CDR3 is CASSLEANTGELFF. The CDR3 DNA sequence: TGCGCCAGCAGCTTGGAGGCGAACACCGGGGAGCTGTTTTTT.

The rearrangement uses TRBV4-2 and TRBJ2-7, with 9 bases identical to TRBD1. The CDR3 has 17 amino acids. Unmatched junction bases numbered 9, after V lost 1 base and J lost 2 bases. The germline V gene encodes CDR1 LGHNA and CDR2 YNFKEQ. The CDR3 spells CASSQGSPGTGPYEQYF. The CDR3 DNA follows: TGTGCCAGCAGCCAAGGGTCCCCCGGGACAGGGCCCTACGAGCAGTACTTC.

Here the CDR3 reads CSASLAVNNEQFF. The CDR3 DNA sequence: TGCAGTGCTAGTTTGGCAGTGAACAATGAGCAGTTCTTC. The chain recombines TRBV20-1 with TRBJ2-1; no reliable D call. Germline values: CDR1 DFQATT, CDR2 SNEGSKA (reference sequence). Trimming pared 3 bases from V and 5 bases from J, leaving 11 bases between. The CDR3 covers 13 residues.

The rearrangement links TRBV7-7 to TRBJ2-2; D possibly corresponds to TRBD1 (6 bases). The CDR3 totals 15 residues. Between the trimmed V and J ends, which lost 2 bases and 4 bases, there was a span of 11 bases. CDR1 is SSHAT and CDR2 is FNYEAQ in the germline V gene (reference sequence). In DNA, the CDR3 is TGTGCCAGCAGCTTACTTGGCAGGGGCACCGGGGAGCTGTTTTTT. Protein product: CASSLLGRGTGELFF.

In DNA form, the CDR3 reads TGTGCCAGCAGTTCCTCCTGGAGGGTGGGTTACGAGCAGTACTTC. This codes for CASSSSWRVGYEQYF. The rearrangement links TRBV27 to TRBJ2-7; D is possibly TRBD2 (6 bases). This CDR3 has 15 residues. Trimming shortened V by 4 bases and J by 4 bases, and 17 bases separated the two germline ends. CDR1 and CDR2 from the germline V gene are MNHEY and SMNVEV (reference sequence).

The CDR3 DNA reads as TGCGCCAGCAGGGGACAGGGGGCGTGGGAGCAGTACTTC. Encoded protein: CASRGQGAWEQYF. The chain couples TRBV5-1 to TRBJ2-7, with 12 bases that match TRBD1. V lost 5 bases, J lost 7 bases, and 4 bases stayed unmatched. The CDR3 has 13 amino acids. CDR1 is SGHRS and CDR2 is YFSETQ in the germline V gene. Full variable domain (rest looked up from reference TRBV5-1 and TRBJ2-7): KAGVTQTPRYLIKTRGQQVTLSCSPISGHRSVSWYQQTPGQGLQFLFEYFSETQRNKGNFPGRFSGRQFSNSRSEMNVSTLELGDSALYLCASRGQGAWEQYFGPGTRLTVT.

This clonotype occurred a few times. J is TRBJ2-4 and V is TRBV12-3 or TRBV12-4; unclear D gene. Trimming cost V 4 bases and J 6 bases, with 4 bases left between them. The CDR3 spans 11 residues. This chain's CDR3 is CASSSGNIQYF. The CDR3 DNA reads TGTGCCAGCAGTTCTGGAAACATTCAGTACTTC.

This clonotype showed up many times. The chain has TRBV5-4 and TRBJ2-7; D not resolved. CDR1 and CDR2 from the germline V gene are SGHNT and YYREEE (reference sequence). The CDR3 spans 14 residues. V was shortened by 4 bases and J by 3 bases, with 14 bases between the two germline ends. The CDR3 is CASSILQEDYEQYF. Here the CDR3 DNA reads TGTGCCAGCAGCATACTGCAAGAAGACTACGAGCAGTACTTC.

The gene calls are TRBV27 and TRBJ2-7; the match to TRBD1 covers 12 bases. This CDR3 has 13 amino acids. V was clipped by 6 bases and J by 7 bases; unmatched bases: 4. Per the germline V gene, CDR1 is MNHEY and CDR2 is SMNVEV (reference sequence). CDR3: CASRGQGAGEQYF. CDR3 bases: TGTGCCAGCAGGGGACAGGGGGCGGGGGAGCAGTACTTC.

The V gene is TRBV3-1, the J gene TRBJ1-2; perhaps TRBD1 as D (6 bases). CDR1 and CDR2 from the germline V gene are LGHDT and YNNKEL (reference sequence). CDR3 length: 11 amino acids. Trimming stripped 11 bases from V and 4 bases from J, with 11 bases between. CDR3 sequence: CASGTSYGYTF. CDR3 sequence (DNA): TGTGCCTCCGGGACATCCTATGGCTACACCTTC.

This clonotype was seen repeatedly, ten times or more. Written as DNA, the CDR3 is TGTGCCAGCAGTTTACATGGGAACAATGAGCAGTTCTTC. Translating gives CASSLHGNNEQFF. The chain joins TRBV12-3 or TRBV12-4 to TRBJ2-1; no reliable D call. Trimming removed 2 bases at V and 5 bases at J, with 7 bases between. The CDR3 covers 13 residues.

This rearrangement joins TRBV11-2 to TRBJ2-6; 8 bases align to TRBD1. The trim removed 2 bases at V and 4 bases at J, leaving 4 bases unmatched. The CDR3 sequence is 16 residues long. Looked up from germline, CDR1 is SGHAT and CDR2 is FQNNGV. CDR3 nucleotide sequence: TGTGCCAGCAGCTTACAGGGGGCGGCAGGGGCCAACGTCCTGACTTTC. Amino acids: CASSLQGAAGANVLTF.

The V call is TRBV30, the J call TRBJ2-1, with D perhaps TRBD1 or TRBD2 (5 bases each). CDR3 length: 14 residues. From germline, CDR1 is GTSNPN and CDR2 SVGIG (reference sequence). Trimming removed 5 bases from V and 7 bases from J, with 18 bases in between. CDR3 in amino acids: CAWSSGTDLNEQFF. Written as DNA, the CDR3 is TGTGCCTGGTCCTCCGGGACGGACTTAAATGAGCAGTTCTTC. Together with reference TRBV30 and TRBJ2-1, the CDR3 gives the full variable domain: SQTIHQWPATLVQPVGSPLSLECTVEGTSNPNLYWYRQAAGRGLQLLFYSVGIGQISSEVPQNLSASRPQDRQFILSSKKLLLSDSGFYLCAWSSGTDLNEQFFGPGTRLTVL.

In its sample, this clonotype was seen a few times. This sequence joins TRBV7-3 and TRBJ2-1; D possibly corresponds to TRBD2 (7 bases). Trimming took off 0 bases at V and 6 bases at J, with 15 bases between the two ends. Germline V gene sequence: CDR1 SGHTA, CDR2 FQGTGA. CDR3 size: 16 residues. The CDR3 bases are TGTGCCAGCAGCTTAACGGGGGGGCCTCCGTCCAATGAGCAGTTCTTC. The encoded protein is CASSLTGGPPSNEQFF.

The chain links TRBV9 to TRBJ2-5, with D perhaps TRBD2 (7 bases). Per germline, CDR1 SGDLS and CDR2 YYNGEE. With 0 bases removed from V and 5 bases from J, the gap between germline ends came to 11 bases. This CDR3 is 14 amino acids long. CDR3 coding DNA: TGTGCCAGCAGCGTAGGGGGGGGCGCGGAGACCCAGTACTTC. It encodes CASSVGGGAETQYF.